This T cell receptor (beta chain) was sequenced for a study of neurological immune-mediated disorders. Each CDR3 protein gets one entry after TCRdb re-called the 5' RACE reads with MiXCR. This sample yields tens of thousands of distinct CDR3 sequences, of which approximately 10% are seen a single time; roughly 20% belongs to the top ten. The CDR3 is 16 residues long. Germline CDR1 is SGHRS and CDR2 is YFSETQ. V lost 1 base and J lost 0; bases outside the gene matches: 6. With respect to this clonotype: A clone one base away is much larger, so this may be a read error.

Sequenced sample: PBMCs. The source is a woman between 40 and 50 years old with HTLV-1-associated myelopathy (HAM/TSP). V is TRBV5-1 and J is TRBJ2-7; TRBD2 agrees at 8 bases. The CDR3 loop is CASSLPGGMTSYEQYF. For the CDR3, the DNA is TGCGCCAGCAGCTTGCCGGGAGGGATGACCTCCTACGAGCAGTACTTC.